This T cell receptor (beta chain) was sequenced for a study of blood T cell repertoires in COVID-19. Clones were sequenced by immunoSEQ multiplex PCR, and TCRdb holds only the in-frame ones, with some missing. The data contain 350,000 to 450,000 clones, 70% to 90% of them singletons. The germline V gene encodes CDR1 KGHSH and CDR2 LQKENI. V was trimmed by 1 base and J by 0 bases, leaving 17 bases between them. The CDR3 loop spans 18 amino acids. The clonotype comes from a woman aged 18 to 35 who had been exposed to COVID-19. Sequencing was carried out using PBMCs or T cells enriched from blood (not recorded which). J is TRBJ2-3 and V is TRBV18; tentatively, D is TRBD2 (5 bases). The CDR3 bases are TGTGCCAGCTCACCACTTCCGGGATTCGCAGCTAGCACAGATACGCAGTATTTT. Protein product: CASSPLPGFAASTDTQYF.